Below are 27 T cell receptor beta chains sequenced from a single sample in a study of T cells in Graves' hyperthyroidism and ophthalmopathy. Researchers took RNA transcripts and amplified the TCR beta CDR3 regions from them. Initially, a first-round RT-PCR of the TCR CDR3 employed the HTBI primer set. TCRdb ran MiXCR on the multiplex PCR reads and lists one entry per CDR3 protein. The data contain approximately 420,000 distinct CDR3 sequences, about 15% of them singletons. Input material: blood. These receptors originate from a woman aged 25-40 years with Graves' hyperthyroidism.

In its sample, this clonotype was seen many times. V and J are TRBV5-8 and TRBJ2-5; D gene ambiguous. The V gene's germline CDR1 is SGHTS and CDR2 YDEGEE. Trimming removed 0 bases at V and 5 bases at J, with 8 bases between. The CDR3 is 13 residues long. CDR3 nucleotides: TGTGCCAGCAGCTTGGGCTTTAAGGAGACCCAGTACTTC. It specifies CASSLGFKETQYF.

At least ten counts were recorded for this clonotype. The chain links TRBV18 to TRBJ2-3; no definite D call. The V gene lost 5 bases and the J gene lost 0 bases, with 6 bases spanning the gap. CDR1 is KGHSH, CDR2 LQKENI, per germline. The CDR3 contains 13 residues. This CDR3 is CASSDLSTDTQYF. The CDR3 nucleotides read TGTGCCAGCTCAGACCTAAGCACAGATACGCAGTATTTT.

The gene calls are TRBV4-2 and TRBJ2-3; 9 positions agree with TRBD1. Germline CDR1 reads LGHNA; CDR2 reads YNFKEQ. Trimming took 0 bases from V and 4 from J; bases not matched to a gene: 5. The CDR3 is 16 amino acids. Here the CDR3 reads CASSQDPGTGSDTQYF. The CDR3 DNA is TGTGCCAGCAGCCAAGACCCCGGGACAGGGTCAGATACGCAGTATTTT.

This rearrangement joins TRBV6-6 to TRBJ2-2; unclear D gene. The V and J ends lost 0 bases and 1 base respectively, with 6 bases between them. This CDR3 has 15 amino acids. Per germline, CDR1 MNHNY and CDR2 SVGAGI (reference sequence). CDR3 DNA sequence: TGTGCCAGCAGTTACTCGACGAGGAACACCGGGGAGCTGTTTTTT. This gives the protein CASSYSTRNTGELFF.

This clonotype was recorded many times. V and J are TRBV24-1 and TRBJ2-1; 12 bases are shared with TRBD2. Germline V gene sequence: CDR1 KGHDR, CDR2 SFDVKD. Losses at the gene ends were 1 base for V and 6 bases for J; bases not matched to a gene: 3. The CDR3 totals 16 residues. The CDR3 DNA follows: TGTGCCACCAGTGATTTAACTAGCGGGAGGACCAATGAGCAGTTCTTC. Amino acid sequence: CATSDLTSGRTNEQFF.

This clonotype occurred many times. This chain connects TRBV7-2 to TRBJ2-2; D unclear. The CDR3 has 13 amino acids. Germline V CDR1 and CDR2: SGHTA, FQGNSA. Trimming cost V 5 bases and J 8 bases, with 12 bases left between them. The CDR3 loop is CASSGGLWGELFF. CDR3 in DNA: TGTGCCAGCAGCGGCGGCTTGTGGGGGGAGCTGTTTTTT.

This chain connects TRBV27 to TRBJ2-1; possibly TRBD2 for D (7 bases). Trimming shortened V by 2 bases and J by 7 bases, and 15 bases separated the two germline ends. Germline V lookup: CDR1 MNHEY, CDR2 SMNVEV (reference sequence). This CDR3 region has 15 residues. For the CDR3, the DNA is TGTGCCAGCAGTTTAAGGGGGGAGGGGTTTAATGAGCAGTTCTTC. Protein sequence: CASSLRGEGFNEQFF.

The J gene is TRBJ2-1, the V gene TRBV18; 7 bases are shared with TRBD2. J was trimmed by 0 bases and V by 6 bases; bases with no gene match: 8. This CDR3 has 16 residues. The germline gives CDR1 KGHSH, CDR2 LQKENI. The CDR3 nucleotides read TGTGCCAGCTCGCAACCGGGAGGAAGCTCCTACAATGAGCAGTTCTTC. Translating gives CASSQPGGSSYNEQFF. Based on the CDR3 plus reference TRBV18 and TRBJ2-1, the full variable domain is NAGVMQNPRHLVRRRGQEARLRCSPMKGHSHVYWYRQLPEEGLKFMVYLQKENIIDESGMPKERFSAEFPKEGPSILRIQQVVRGDSAAYFCASSQPGGSSYNEQFFGPGTRLTVL.

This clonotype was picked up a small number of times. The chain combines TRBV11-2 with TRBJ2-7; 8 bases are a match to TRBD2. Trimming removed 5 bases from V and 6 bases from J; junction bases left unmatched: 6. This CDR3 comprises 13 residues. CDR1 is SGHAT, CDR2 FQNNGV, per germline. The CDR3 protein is CASSIGLAGEQYF. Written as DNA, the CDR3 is TGTGCCAGCAGCATAGGACTAGCCGGCGAGCAGTACTTC.

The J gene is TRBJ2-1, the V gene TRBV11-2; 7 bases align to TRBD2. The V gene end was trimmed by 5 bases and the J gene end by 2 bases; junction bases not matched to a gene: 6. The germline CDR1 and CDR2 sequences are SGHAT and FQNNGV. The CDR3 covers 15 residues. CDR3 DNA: TGTGCCAGCAGCGCGCGGGGAGGGCCCTACAATGAGCAGTTCTTC. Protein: CASSARGGPYNEQFF.

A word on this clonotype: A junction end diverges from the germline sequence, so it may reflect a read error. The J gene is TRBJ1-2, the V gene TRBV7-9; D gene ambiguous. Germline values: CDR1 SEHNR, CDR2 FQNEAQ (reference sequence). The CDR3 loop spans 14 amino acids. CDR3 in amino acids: CASSLFASNFGYTF. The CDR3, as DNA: TGTGCCAGCAGCTTATTTGCCAGTAACTTTGGCTACACCTTC. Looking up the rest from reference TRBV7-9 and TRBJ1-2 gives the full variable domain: DTGVSQNPRHKITKRGQNVTFRCDPISEHNRLYWYRQTLGQGPEFLTYFQNEAQLEKSRLLSDRFSAERPKGSFSTLEIQRTEQGDSAMYLCASSLFASNFGYTFGSGTRLTVV.

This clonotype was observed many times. The chain's CDR3 is CASSQDPTSAPNTGELFF. The CDR3 DNA sequence: TGTGCCAGCAGCCAAGACCCAACTAGCGCGCCGAACACCGGGGAGCTGTTTTTT. The chain carries TRBV3-1 and TRBJ2-2, with 7 positions matching TRBD2. From germline, CDR1 is LGHDT and CDR2 YNNKEL (reference sequence). The CDR3 covers 18 residues. J lost 0 bases, V lost 0 bases, and 7 bases had no gene match.

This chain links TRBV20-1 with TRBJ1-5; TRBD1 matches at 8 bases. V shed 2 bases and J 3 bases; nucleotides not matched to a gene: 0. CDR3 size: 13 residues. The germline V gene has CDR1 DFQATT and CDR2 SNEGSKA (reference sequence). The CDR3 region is CSARQGANQPQHF. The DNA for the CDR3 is TGCAGTGCTAGACAGGGGGCCAATCAGCCCCAGCATTTT.

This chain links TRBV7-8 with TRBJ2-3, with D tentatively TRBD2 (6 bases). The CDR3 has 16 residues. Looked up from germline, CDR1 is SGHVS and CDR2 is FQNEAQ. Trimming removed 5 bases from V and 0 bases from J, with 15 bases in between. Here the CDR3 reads CASSAKEGRSTDTQYF. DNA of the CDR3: TGTGCCAGCAGCGCTAAGGAGGGTCGGAGCACAGATACGCAGTATTTT.

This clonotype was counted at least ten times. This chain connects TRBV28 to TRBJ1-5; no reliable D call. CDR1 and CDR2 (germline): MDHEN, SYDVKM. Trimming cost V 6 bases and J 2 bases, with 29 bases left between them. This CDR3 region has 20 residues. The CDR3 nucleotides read TGTGCCAGCAGGAATTCCAACCTTACTGAGATATATATGGGCAATCAGCCCCAGCATTTT. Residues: CASRNSNLTEIYMGNQPQHF.

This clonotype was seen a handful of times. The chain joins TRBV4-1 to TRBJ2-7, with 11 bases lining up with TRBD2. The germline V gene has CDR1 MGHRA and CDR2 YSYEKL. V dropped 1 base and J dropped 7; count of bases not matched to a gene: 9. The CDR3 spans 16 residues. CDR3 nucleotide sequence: TGCGCCAGCAGCCAAGGTGTGCTAGCGGGAGGTGGGGAGCAGTACTTC. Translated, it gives CASSQGVLAGGGEQYF.

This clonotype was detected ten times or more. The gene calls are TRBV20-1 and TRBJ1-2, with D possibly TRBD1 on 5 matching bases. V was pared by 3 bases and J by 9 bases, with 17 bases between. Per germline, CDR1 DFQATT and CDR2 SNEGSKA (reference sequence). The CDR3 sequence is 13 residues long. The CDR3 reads CSARGEGPGSYTF. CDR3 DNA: TGCAGTGCTAGGGGGGAGGGGCCCGGAAGCTACACCTTC.

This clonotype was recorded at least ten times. DNA for the CDR3: TGTGCCAGCCGTCCGAATAACCAGGGCACTGAAGCTTTCTTT. This translates into CASRPNNQGTEAFF. The chain carries TRBV28 and TRBJ1-1; maybe TRBD1 (5 bases). Per the germline V gene, CDR1 is MDHEN and CDR2 is SYDVKM. The CDR3 extends over 14 amino acids. V was clipped by 8 bases and J by 4 bases, with 17 bases between them.

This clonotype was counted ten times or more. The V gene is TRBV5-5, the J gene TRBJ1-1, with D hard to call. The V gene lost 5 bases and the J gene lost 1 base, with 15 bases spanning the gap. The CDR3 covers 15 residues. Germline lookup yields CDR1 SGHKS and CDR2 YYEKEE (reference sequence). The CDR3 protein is CASSLARSWNTEAFF. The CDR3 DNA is TGTGCCAGCAGTCTGGCGAGGTCCTGGAACACTGAAGCTTTCTTT.

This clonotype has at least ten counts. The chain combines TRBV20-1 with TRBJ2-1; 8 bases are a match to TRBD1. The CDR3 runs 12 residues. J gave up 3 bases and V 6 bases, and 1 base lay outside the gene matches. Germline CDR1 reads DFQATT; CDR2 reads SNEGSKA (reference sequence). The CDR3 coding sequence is TGCAGTGCCGGGACAGGCTACAATGAGCAGTTCTTC. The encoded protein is CSAGTGYNEQFF.

In DNA, the CDR3 is TGCAGTGCCGGGACTAGCAGCAACGACGAGCAGTACTTC. It translates to CSAGTSSNDEQYF. The chain couples TRBV20-1 to TRBJ2-7; 9 positions agree with TRBD2. Germline CDR1 is DFQATT and CDR2 is SNEGSKA (reference sequence). CDR3 length equals 13 residues. Trimming removed 6 bases from V and 5 bases from J; junction bases left unmatched: 8.

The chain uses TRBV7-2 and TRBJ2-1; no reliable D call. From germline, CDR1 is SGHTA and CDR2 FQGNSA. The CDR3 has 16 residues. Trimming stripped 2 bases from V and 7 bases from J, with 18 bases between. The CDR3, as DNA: TGTGCCAGCAGCTTAAGGAGATTTGTGTTCGGGAATGAGCAGTTCTTC. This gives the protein CASSLRRFVFGNEQFF.

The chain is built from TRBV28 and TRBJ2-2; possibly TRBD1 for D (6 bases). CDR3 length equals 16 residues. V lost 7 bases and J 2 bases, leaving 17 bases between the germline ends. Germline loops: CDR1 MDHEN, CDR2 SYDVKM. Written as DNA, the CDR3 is TGTGCCAGCAAACTATACAGGGATATTAACACCGGGGAGCTGTTTTTT. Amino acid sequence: CASKLYRDINTGELFF.

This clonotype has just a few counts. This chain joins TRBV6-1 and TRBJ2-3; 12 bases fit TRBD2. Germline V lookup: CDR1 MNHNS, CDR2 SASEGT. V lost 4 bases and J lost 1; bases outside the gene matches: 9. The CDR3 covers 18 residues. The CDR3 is CASSGTSGMPWGTDTQYF. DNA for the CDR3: TGTGCCAGCAGTGGGACTAGCGGGATGCCCTGGGGCACAGATACGCAGTATTTT.

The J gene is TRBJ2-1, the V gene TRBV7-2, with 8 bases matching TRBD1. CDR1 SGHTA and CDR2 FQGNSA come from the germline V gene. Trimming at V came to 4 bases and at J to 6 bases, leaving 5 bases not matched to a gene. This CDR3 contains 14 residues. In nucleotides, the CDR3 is TGTGCCAGCAGCTCCACAGGGGGGCCCAATGAGCAGTTCTTC. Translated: CASSSTGGPNEQFF.

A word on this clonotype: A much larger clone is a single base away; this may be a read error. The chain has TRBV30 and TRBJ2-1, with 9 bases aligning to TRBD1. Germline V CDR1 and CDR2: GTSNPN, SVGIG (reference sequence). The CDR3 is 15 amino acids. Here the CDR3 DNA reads TGTGCCTGGAGTGTTTCCGACAGGGGGTACAGTGAGCAGTTCTTC. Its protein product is CAWSVSDRGYSEQFF.

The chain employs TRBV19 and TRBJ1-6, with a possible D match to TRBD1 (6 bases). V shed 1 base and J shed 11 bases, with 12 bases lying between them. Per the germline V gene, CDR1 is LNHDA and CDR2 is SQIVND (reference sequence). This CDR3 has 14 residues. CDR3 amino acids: CASSIAHRDTPLHF. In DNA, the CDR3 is TGTGCCAGTAGTATAGCCCACAGGGATACACCCCTCCACTTT.